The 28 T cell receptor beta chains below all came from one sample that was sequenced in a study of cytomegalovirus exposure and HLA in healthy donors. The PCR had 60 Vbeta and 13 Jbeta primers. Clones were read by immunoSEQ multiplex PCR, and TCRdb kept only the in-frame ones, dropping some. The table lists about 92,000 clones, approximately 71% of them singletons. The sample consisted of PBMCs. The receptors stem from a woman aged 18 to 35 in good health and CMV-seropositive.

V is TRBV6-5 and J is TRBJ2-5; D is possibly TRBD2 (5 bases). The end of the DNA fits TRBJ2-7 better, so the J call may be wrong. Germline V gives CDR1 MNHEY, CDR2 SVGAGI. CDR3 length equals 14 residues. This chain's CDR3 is CASRNNQRVFEQYF. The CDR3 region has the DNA TGTGCCAGCAGAAATAACCAGAGGGTATTCGAGCAGTACTTC.

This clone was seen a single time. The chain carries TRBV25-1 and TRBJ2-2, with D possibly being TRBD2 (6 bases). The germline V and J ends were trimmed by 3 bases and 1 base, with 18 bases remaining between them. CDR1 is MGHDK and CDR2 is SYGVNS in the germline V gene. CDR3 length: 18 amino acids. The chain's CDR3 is CASSDEHGFGGNTGELFF. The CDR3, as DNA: TGTGCCAGCAGTGATGAACACGGATTCGGGGGGAACACCGGGGAGCTGTTTTTT.

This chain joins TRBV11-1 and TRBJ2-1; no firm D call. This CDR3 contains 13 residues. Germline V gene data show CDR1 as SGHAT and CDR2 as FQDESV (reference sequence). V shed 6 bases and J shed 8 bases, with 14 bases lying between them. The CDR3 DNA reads TGTGCCAGCAGACAAGATTATTTCGATGAGCAGTTCTTC. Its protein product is CASRQDYFDEQFF. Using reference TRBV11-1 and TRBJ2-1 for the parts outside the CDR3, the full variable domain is EAEVAQSPRYKITEKSQAVAFWCDPISGHATLYWYRQILGQGPELLVQFQDESVVDDSQLPKDRFSAERLKGVDSTLKIQPAELGDSAMYLCASRQDYFDEQFFGPGTRLTVL.

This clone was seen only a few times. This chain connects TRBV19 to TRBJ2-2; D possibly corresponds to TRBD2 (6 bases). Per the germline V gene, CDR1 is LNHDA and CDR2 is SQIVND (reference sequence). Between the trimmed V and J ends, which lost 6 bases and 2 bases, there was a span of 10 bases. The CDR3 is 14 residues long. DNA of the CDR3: TGTGCCAGTAGGGGGGGAGGAAACACCGGGGAGCTGTTTTTT. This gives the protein CASRGGGNTGELFF.

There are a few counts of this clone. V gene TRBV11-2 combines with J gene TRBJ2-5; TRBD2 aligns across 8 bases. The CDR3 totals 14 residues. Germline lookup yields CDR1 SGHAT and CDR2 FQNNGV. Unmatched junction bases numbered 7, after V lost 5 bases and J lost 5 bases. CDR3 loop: CASSPSGGSETQYF. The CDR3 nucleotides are TGTGCCAGCAGCCCCTCGGGGGGGAGCGAGACCCAGTACTTC.

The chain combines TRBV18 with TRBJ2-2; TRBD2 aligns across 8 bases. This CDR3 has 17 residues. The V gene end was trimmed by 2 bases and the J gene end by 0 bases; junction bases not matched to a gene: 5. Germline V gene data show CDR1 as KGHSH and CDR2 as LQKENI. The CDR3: CASSPVLAGSNTGELFF. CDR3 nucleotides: TGTGCCAGCTCACCAGTCCTAGCGGGTTCGAACACCGGGGAGCTGTTTTTT.

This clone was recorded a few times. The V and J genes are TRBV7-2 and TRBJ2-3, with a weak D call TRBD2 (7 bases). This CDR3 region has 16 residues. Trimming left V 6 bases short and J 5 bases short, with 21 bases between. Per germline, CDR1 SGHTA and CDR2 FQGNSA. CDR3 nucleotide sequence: TGTGCCAGCAGTAAGAGGGGGGGGCCGATTGGAGATACGCAGTATTTT. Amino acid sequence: CASSKRGGPIGDTQYF.

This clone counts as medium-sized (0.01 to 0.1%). The CDR3 spells CASSEELYNEQFF. The CDR3 coding sequence is TGTGCCAGCAGTGAAGAACTCTACAATGAGCAGTTCTTC. The J gene is TRBJ2-1, the V gene TRBV6-5; D remains ambiguous. V dropped 5 bases and J dropped 3 bases, with 8 bases sitting between them. The germline gives CDR1 MNHEY, CDR2 SVGAGI. The CDR3 length is 13 residues.

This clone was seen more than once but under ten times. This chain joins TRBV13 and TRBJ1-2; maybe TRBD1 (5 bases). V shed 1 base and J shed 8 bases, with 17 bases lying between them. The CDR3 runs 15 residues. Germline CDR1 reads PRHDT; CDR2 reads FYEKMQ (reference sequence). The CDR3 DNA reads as TGTGCCAGCAGCTTAGTACCCTCAGGGTACGAAGGCTACACCTTC. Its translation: CASSLVPSGYEGYTF.

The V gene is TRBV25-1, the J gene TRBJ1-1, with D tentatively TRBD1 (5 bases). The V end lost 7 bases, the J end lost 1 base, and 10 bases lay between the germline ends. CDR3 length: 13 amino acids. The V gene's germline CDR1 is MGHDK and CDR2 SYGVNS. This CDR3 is CASTFGGNTEAFF. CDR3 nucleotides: TGTGCCAGCACTTTCGGGGGGAACACTGAAGCTTTCTTT.

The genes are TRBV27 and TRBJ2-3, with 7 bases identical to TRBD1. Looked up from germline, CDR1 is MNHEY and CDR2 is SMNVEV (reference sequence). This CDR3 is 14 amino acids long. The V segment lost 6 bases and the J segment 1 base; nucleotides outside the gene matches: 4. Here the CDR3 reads CASSLGTGTDTQYF. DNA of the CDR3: TGTGCCAGCAGCCTCGGGACAGGCACAGATACGCAGTATTTT.

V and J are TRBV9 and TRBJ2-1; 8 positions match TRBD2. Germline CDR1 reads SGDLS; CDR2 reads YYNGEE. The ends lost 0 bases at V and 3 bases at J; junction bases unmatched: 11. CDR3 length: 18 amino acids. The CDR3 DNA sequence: TGTGCCAGCAGCGTAGTGTCCAGGACTAGCAGGTACTACAATGAGCAGTTCTTC. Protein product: CASSVVSRTSRYYNEQFF.

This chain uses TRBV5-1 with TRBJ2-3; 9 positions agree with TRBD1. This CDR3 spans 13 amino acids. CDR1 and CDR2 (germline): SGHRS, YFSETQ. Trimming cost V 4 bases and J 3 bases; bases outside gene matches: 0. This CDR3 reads CASSGTGTDTQYF. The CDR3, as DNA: TGCGCCAGCAGCGGGACAGGGACAGATACGCAGTATTTT.

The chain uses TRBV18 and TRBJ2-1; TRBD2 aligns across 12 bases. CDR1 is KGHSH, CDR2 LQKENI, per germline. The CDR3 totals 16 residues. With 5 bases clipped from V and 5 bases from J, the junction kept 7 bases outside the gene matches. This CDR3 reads CASSGLAGGPDNEQFF. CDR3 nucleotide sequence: TGTGCCAGCTCAGGTCTAGCGGGAGGGCCTGACAATGAGCAGTTCTTC.

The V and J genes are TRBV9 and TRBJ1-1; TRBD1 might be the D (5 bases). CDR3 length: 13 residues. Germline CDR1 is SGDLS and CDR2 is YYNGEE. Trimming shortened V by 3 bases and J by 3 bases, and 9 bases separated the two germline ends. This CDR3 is CASSARQYTEAFF. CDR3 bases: TGTGCCAGCAGCGCCCGACAGTACACTGAAGCTTTCTTT.

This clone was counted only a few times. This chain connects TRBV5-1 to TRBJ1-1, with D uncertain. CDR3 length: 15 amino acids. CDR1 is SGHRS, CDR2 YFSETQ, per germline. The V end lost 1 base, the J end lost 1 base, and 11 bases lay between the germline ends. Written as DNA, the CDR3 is TGCGCCAGCAGCTTGTCTCGGGAACGGAACACTGAAGCTTTCTTT. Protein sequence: CASSLSRERNTEAFF.

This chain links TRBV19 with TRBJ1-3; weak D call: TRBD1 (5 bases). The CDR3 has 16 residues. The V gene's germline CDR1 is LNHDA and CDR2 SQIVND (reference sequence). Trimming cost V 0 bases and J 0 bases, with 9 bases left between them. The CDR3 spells CASSIDHTGSGNTIYF. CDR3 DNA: TGTGCCAGTAGTATAGATCATACAGGCTCTGGAAACACCATATATTTT.

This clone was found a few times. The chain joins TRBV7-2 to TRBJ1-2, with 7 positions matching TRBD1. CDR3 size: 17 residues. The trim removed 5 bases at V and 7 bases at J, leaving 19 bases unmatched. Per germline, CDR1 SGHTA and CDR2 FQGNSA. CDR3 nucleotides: TGTGCCAGCAGCCCCTCGGCGGCCGGGACAGAGGCCTCTGGCTACACCTTC. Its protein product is CASSPSAAGTEASGYTF.

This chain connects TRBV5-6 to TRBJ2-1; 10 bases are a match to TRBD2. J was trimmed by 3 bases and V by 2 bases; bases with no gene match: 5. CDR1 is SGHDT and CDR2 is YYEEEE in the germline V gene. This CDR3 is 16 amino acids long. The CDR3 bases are TGTGCCAGCAGCTTACCCGGACTAGCGGTCTACAATGAGCAGTTCTTC. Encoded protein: CASSLPGLAVYNEQFF.

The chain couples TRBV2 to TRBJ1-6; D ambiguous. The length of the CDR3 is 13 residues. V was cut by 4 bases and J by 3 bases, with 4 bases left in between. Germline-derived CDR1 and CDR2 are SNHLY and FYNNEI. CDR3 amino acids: CASSGLYNSPLHF. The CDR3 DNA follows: TGTGCCAGCAGTGGGCTCTATAATTCACCCCTCCACTTT.

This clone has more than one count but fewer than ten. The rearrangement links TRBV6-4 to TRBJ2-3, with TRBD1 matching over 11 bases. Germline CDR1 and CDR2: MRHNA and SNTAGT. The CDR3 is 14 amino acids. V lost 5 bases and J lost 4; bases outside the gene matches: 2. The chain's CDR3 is CASSPGQGADTQYF. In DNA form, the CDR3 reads TGTGCCAGCAGTCCGGGACAGGGGGCAGATACGCAGTATTTT.

CDR3 loop: CASTSGARNTEAFF. The CDR3 nucleotides read TGTGCCAGCACGTCCGGAGCCAGGAACACTGAAGCTTTCTTT. The chain joins TRBV6-6 to TRBJ1-1, with D unclear. The CDR3 is 14 residues long. Germline CDR1 reads MNHNY; CDR2 reads SVGAGI (reference sequence). V was pared by 7 bases and J by 1 base, with 13 bases between.

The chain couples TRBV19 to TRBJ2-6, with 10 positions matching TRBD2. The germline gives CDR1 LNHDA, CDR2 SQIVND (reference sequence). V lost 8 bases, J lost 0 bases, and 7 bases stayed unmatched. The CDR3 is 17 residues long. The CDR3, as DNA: TGTGCCAGTTGCAAAACTAGCGGGGTCTCTGGGGCCAACGTCCTGACTTTC. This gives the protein CASCKTSGVSGANVLTF.

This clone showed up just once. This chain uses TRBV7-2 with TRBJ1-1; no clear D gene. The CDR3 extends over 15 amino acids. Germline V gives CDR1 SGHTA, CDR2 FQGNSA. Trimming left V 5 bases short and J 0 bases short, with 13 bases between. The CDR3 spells CASSPRATVNTEAFF. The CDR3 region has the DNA TGTGCCAGCAGCCCGAGGGCGACGGTGAACACTGAAGCTTTCTTT.

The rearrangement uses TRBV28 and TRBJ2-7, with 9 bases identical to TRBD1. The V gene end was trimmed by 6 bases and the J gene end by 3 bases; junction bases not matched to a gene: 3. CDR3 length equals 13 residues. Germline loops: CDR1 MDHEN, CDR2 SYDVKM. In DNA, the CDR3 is TGTGCCAGCAGCACAGGGGGCCTCTACGAGCAGTACTTC. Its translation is CASSTGGLYEQYF.

In DNA form, the CDR3 reads TGTGCCAGCAGCCTTAGTCGAGGCGCCTACAATGAGCAGTTCTTC. Residues: CASSLSRGAYNEQFF. The rearrangement joins TRBV7-9 to TRBJ2-1; no definite D call. CDR3 length: 15 amino acids. CDR1 is SEHNR, CDR2 FQNEAQ, per germline (reference sequence). V lost 5 bases and J lost 2, with 13 bases in between.

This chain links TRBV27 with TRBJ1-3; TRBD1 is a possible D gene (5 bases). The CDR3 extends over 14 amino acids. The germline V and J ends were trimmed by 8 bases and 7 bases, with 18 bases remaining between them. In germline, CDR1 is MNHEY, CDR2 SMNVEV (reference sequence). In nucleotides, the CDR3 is TGTGCCAGCGGGGTGCGGGGACTTGGCAACACCATATATTTT. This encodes CASGVRGLGNTIYF.

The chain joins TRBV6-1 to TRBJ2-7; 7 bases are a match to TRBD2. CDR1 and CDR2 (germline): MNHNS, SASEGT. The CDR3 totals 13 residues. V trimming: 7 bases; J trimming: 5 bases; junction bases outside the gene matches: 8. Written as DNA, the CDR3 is TGTGCCAGCAATTTCATGCTAGCGGACGAGCAGTACTTC. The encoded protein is CASNFMLADEQYF.